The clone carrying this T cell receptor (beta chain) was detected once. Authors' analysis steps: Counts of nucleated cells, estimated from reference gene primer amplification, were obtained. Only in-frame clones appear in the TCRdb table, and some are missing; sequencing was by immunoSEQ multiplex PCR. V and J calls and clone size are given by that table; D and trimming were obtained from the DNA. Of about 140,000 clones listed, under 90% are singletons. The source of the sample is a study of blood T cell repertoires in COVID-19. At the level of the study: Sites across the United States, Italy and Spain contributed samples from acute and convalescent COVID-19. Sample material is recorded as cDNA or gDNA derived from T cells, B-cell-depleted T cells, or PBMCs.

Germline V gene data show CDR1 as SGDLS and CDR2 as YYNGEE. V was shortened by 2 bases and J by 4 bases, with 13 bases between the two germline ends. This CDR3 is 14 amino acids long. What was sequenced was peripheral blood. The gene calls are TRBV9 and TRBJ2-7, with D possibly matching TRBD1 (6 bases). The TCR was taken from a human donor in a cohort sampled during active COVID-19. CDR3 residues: CASSVRTDGYEQYF. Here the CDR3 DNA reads TGTGCCAGCAGCGTCCGGACAGACGGGTACGAGCAGTACTTC. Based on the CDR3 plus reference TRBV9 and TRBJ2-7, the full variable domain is DSGVTQTPKHLITATGQRVTLRCSPRSGDLSVYWYQQSLDQGLQFLIQYYNGEERAKGNILERFSAQQFPDLHSELNLSSLELGDSALYFCASSVRTDGYEQYFGPGTRLTVT.